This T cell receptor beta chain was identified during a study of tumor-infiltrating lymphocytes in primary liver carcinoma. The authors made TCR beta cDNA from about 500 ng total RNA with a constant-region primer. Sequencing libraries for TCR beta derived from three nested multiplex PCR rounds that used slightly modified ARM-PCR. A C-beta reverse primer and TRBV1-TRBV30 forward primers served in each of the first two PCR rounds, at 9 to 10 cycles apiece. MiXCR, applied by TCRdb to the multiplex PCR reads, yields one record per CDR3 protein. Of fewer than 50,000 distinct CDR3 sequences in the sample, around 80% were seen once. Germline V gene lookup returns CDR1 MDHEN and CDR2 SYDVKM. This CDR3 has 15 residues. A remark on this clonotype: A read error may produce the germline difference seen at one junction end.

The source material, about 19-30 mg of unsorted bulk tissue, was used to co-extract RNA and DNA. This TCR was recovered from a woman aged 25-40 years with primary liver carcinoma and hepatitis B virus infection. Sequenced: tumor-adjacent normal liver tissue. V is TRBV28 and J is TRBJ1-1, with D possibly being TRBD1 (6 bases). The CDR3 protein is CASNSHRDMNTEAFF. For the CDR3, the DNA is TGTGCCAGCAACTCCCACAGGGACATGAATACTGAAGCTTTCTTT.